This TCR beta chain is from a study of regulatory T cells in long-lasting Graves disease. This clonotype was detected ten times or more. Germline CDR1 reads MNHEY; CDR2 reads SMNVEV (reference sequence). Trimming removed 7 bases from V and 0 bases from J; junction bases left unmatched: 25. The CDR3 contains 22 residues. Described time point: newly diagnosed GD, antithyroid drugs for less than 3 months. The TCR library was made from RNA extracted from PBMCs. Patients came through an endocrinology department, and that department was in Xi'an, China. To make TCR beta libraries, researchers used iRepertoire HTBI primers and Arm-PCR of CDR3 regions. In the authors' workflow: Gene usage covered 62 TRBV and roughly 14 TRBJ segments. TCRdb processed the multiplex PCR reads anew with MiXCR; each CDR3 protein has one entry. The V and J calls here are based on TCRdb, not the publication. The table records about 430,000 distinct CDR3 sequences, 14% to 15% of them present only once.

In addition, the sample was reused for a study of T cells in Graves' hyperthyroidism and ophthalmopathy. Per that paper: Diagnosis rested on symptoms, serum thyroxine and TRAb, thyroid ultrasound, and orbital computed tomography.

The J gene is TRBJ2-7, the V gene TRBV27; 12 nucleotides agree with TRBD2. This clonotype originated in a woman aged 40 to 49 with Graves disease. Sequenced here: peripheral blood mononuclear cells (PBMCs), sampled at new diagnosis, from a patient treated with antithyroid drugs. The CDR3 sequence is CASKPTSRRGLAGRGDSYEQYF. CDR3 nucleotides: TGTGCCAGCAAACCGACTTCCCGCCGCGGACTAGCGGGAAGGGGGGACTCCTACGAGCAGTACTTC.